This T cell receptor (delta chain) was sequenced for a study of gamma-delta chains in newborns, infants, children. Turning to the study itself: Innate gammadelta T cells reportedly expand polyclonally right after birth, driven by microbial exposure, per the title.

TCRdb reprocessed the reads through CATT. The data hold roughly 3,900 delta-chain clones, with over 1.5% observed a single time. Trimming stripped 2 bases from V and 1 base from J, with 20 bases between. The germline V gene has CDR1 TVYSNPD and CDR2 GDNSRS (reference sequence). The CDR3 is made up of 17 amino acids. The V and J genes are TRDV3 and TRDJ2; TRDD3 might be the D (6 bases). The source is a child who was a newborn, infant or young child, either healthy, febrile or measles-vaccinated (not recorded which). What was sequenced was blood. In nucleotides, the CDR3 is TGTGCCTTTGGGGGAGCGGAGTACTGGCGTTTGACAGCACAACTCTTCTTT. This translates into CAFGGAEYWRLTAQLFF.